The source of this TCR beta chain is a study of cytomegalovirus exposure and HLA in healthy donors. Study in general: It was reported in a later analysis that the same platform had been used for the 120 validation repertoires as for the roughly 710 first-cohort repertoires. Study-wide points: It was reported that the classifier diagnosed cytomegalovirus status with high specificity and sensitivity in both the original and validation cohorts.

In regard to this clone: Its antigen remains unidentified.

TCRdb's copy holds only in-frame clones and misses some; the assay was immunoSEQ multiplex PCR. The data show tens of thousands of clones, around 95% seen once. The CDR3 has 14 residues. The germline V gene encodes CDR1 LNHDA and CDR2 SQIVND (reference sequence). With 10 bases clipped from V and 2 bases from J, the junction kept 6 bases outside the gene matches. Source material: PBMCs. The chain combines TRBV19 with TRBJ1-5, with TRBD1 matching 9 bases. The sequence came from a man between 18 and 35 years old in good health and CMV-seronegative. Written as DNA, the CDR3 is TGTGCCATCAACAGGGGGCTTGGCAATCAGCCCCAGCATTTT. Encoded protein: CAINRGLGNQPQHF.